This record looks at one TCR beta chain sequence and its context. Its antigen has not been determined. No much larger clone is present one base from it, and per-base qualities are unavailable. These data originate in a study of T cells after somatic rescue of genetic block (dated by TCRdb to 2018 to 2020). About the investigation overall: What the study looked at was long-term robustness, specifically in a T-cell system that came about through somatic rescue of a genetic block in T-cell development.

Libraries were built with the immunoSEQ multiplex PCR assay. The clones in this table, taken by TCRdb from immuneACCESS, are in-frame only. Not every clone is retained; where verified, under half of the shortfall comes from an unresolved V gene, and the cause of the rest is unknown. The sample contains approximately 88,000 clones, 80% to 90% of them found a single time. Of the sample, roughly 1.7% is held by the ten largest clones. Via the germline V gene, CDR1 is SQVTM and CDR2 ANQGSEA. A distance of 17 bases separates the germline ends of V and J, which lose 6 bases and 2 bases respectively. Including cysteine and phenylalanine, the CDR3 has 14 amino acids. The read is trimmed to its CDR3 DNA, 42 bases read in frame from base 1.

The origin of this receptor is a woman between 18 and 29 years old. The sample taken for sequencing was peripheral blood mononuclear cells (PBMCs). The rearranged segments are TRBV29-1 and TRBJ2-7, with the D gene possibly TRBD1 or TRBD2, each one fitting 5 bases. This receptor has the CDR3 CSVRDWDATYEQYF. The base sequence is TGCAGCGTGCGCGACTGGGACGCTACCTACGAGCAGTACTTC.